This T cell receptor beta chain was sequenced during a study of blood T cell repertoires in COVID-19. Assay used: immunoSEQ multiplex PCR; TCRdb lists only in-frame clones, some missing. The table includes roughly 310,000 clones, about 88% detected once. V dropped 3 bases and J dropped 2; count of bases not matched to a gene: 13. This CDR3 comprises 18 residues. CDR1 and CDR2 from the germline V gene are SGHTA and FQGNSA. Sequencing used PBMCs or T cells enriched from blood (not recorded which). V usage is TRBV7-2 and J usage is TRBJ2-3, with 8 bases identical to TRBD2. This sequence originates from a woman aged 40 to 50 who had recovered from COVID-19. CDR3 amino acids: CASSFSLSSGGDTDTQYF. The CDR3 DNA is TGTGCCAGCAGCTTTTCCCTTTCGAGCGGGGGAGACACAGATACGCAGTATTTT.